The 13 T cell receptor beta chains given below trace back to one sample, sequenced in a study of T cells in Graves' hyperthyroidism and ophthalmopathy. RNA transcripts served as the template for amplifying TCR beta CDR3 regions. The study used the HTBI primer set for a first-round RT-PCR of the TCR CDR3. TCRdb redid the calling of the multiplex PCR reads with MiXCR, one entry per CDR3 protein. There are just under 750,000 distinct CDR3 sequences in the sample; approximately 36% occur only once, and less than 40% lies in the top ten. Sample: blood. These receptors all stem from a middle-aged woman with Graves' hyperthyroidism.

This clonotype occurred many times. The genes are TRBV6-5 and TRBJ2-5, with D perhaps matching TRBD2 (5 bases). Germline loops: CDR1 MNHEY, CDR2 SVGAGI. The V gene lost 6 bases and the J gene lost 3 bases, with 8 bases spanning the gap. The CDR3 is 12 residues long. In nucleotides, the CDR3 is TGTGCCAGCAGCGGGGTCGAAGAGACCCAGTACTTC. The encoded protein is CASSGVEETQYF.

About this clonotype: A read error may be the cause here, since a much bigger clone is one base away. V is TRBV20-1 and J is TRBJ1-5; D is perhaps TRBD1 (6 bases). The V gene's germline CDR1 is DFQATT and CDR2 SNEGSKA (reference sequence). This CDR3 comprises 15 residues. Trimming pared 5 bases from V and 0 bases from J, leaving 14 bases between. The CDR3 DNA is TGCAGTGCTGGATCGGGGGCGGATAGCAATCAGCCCCAGCATTTT. It codes for CSAGSGADSNQPQHF.

The chain carries TRBV6-6 and TRBJ1-1; D is ambiguous. The CDR3 spans 16 residues. Germline values: CDR1 MNHNY, CDR2 SVGAGI (reference sequence). V lost 1 base, J lost 1 base, and 13 bases lay in between. The CDR3 here is CASSYLTPRENTEAFF. DNA for the CDR3: TGTGCCAGCAGTTACTTGACCCCTAGAGAGAACACTGAAGCTTTCTTT.

This clonotype was seen many times. This chain joins TRBV12-3 or TRBV12-4 and TRBJ1-4, with a tentative D call TRBD1 (6 bases). The CDR3 is made up of 12 amino acids. V was clipped by 6 bases and J by 6 bases, with 8 bases between them. The CDR3 loop reads CASRRGDEKLFF. The DNA for the CDR3 is TGTGCCAGCAGGAGGGGGGATGAAAAACTGTTTTTT.

This clonotype was counted many times. V is TRBV29-1 and J is TRBJ2-7; no clear D gene. CDR1 SQVTM and CDR2 ANQGSEA come from the germline V gene. V lost 4 bases, J lost 3 bases, and 13 bases lay in between. The CDR3 totals 13 residues. CDR3 nucleotide sequence: TGCAGCGTTGTGGACGGGCAAGGCTACGAGCAGTACTTC. It codes for CSVVDGQGYEQYF.

This clonotype came up a few times. The V call is TRBV9, the J call TRBJ2-5, with D possibly matching TRBD2 (5 bases). CDR1 is SGDLS, CDR2 YYNGEE, per germline. V dropped 2 bases and J dropped 2 bases, with 22 bases sitting between them. CDR3 length equals 18 residues. CDR3 DNA sequence: TGTGCCAGCAGCGTCGGGGTGTGGGATTCGGCCAGTCAAGAGACCCAGTACTTC. Amino acids: CASSVGVWDSASQETQYF.

In the case of this clonotype: This sequence may be a read error, since a much larger clone differs from it by one base. V gene TRBV7-2 combines with J gene TRBJ2-2; a weak D match, TRBD1 (6 bases). Germline V gene sequence: CDR1 SGHTA, CDR2 FQGNSA. The CDR3 runs 15 residues. The CDR3 protein is CASSRDRTNTRELFF. CDR3 nucleotides: TGTGCCAGCAGCCGAGACAGGACGAACACCCGGGAGCTGTTTTTT.

The chain recombines TRBV19 with TRBJ1-5; the D is unclear. Germline V gene lookup returns CDR1 LNHDA and CDR2 SQIVND (reference sequence). There are 19 residues in the CDR3. With 5 bases removed from V and 0 bases from J, the gap between germline ends came to 23 bases. CDR3 in DNA: TGTGCCAGTAGTTCCCCACCGCCGCGGAGGGCTTATAGCAATCAGCCCCAGCATTTT. As protein: CASSSPPPRRAYSNQPQHF.

This clonotype was recorded once. V gene TRBV6-6 combines with J gene TRBJ2-7, with 12 bases that match TRBD2. Germline V gene lookup returns CDR1 MNHNY and CDR2 SVGAGI (reference sequence). The CDR3 totals 18 residues. V gave up 6 bases and J gave up 0 bases; unmatched junction bases: 12. The CDR3 reads CASRSTSGGQLSSYEQYF. In DNA form, the CDR3 reads TGTGCCAGCAGATCGACTAGCGGGGGCCAACTGAGCTCCTACGAGCAGTACTTC.

The gene calls are TRBV20-1 and TRBJ2-5; D is possibly TRBD2 (7 bases). Germline CDR1 DFQATT, CDR2 SNEGSKA (reference sequence). The CDR3 contains 12 residues. Trimming took 2 bases from V and 7 from J, leaving 11 bases between them. The CDR3, as DNA: TGCAGTGCTAGAAGGGGGGGGGTGACCCAGTACTTC. Its translation: CSARRGGVTQYF.

This clonotype has ten or more counts. The chain combines TRBV6-6 with TRBJ1-1; perhaps TRBD1 as D (5 bases). Trimming cost V 7 bases and J 5 bases, with 14 bases left between them. The CDR3 has 13 residues. From germline, CDR1 is MNHNY and CDR2 SVGAGI (reference sequence). The DNA of the CDR3 is TGTGCCAGCACTCTCGGGACGTGGACTGAAGCTTTCTTT. Protein sequence: CASTLGTWTEAFF.

This clonotype was seen only a few times. The J gene is TRBJ2-3, the V gene TRBV20-1, with no clear D. The CDR3 is 12 amino acids. Trimming took 6 bases from V and 3 from J, leaving 10 bases between them. The germline gives CDR1 DFQATT, CDR2 SNEGSKA (reference sequence). CDR3 sequence: CSAKTPTDTQYF. The DNA of the CDR3 is TGCAGTGCCAAAACTCCGACAGATACGCAGTATTTT.

This clonotype was observed a handful of times. The chain has TRBV20-1 and TRBJ1-5, with TRBD1 matching 9 bases. CDR3 length: 12 residues. Trimming took 5 bases from V and 8 from J; bases not matched to a gene: 4. Germline CDR1 reads DFQATT; CDR2 reads SNEGSKA (reference sequence). CDR3 sequence reads: CSAGQGLKPQHF. DNA for the CDR3: TGCAGTGCTGGACAGGGGCTAAAGCCCCAGCATTTT.